This TCR beta chain emerged from a study of blood T cell repertoires in COVID-19. Germline CDR1 reads SGHNT; CDR2 reads YYREEE (reference sequence). This CDR3 is built from 13 residues. The junction had 5 bases not matched to a gene; V was cut back by 1 base and J by 8 bases. Only in-frame clones appear in the TCRdb table, and some are missing; sequencing was by immunoSEQ multiplex PCR. The repertoire holds some 280,000 clones, with 89% as singletons. Sequencing was carried out using peripheral blood. The chain is built from TRBV5-4 and TRBJ1-1; the match to TRBD1 covers 7 bases. The sequence derives from a woman aged 55-70 years with acute or convalescent COVID-19. This CDR3 reads CASSLKGGAEAFF. DNA of the CDR3: TGTGCCAGCAGCTTGAAAGGGGGCGCGGAAGCTTTCTTT.